The clone carrying this T cell receptor (beta chain) was seen at least ten times. The antigen remains unidentified. This sample is drawn from a study of molecular identifiers for immune sequencing clone quantification. Study-level background: Replicate experiments took RNA from around 20,000 or 100,000 naive CD8 cells, divided it five ways and sequenced four.

Findings and limits, study-wide: Whereas clones above 20 RNA copies held under 1% of naive-cell molecules, they held over 97% of effector molecules. Highly expanded clones may be undercounted when identical TCR molecules share barcodes.

TCRdb re-analysed the PCR reads in MiXCR, keeping a single row per CDR3 protein. The data show some 320,000 distinct CDR3 sequences, 20% to 25% seen once. Trimming cost V 1 base and J 5 bases; bases outside gene matches: 7. CDR3 length: 16 residues. Per germline, CDR1 SGHDT and CDR2 YYEEEE. The chain uses TRBV5-6 and TRBJ2-3; 10 bases line up with TRBD2. Sequenced: naive CD8+ T cells from blood, with Jurkat cell RNA spiked in. Indicated subset: FACS-sorted CD8+CD4-CCR7+CD45RA+ naive T cells. This TCR was sampled from a human donor in good health. Some libraries in this study had Jurkat cell RNA spiked in. The CDR3 nucleotides read TGTGCCAGCAGCTTGCTCCTAGCGGGGGTTCAAGATACGCAGTATTTT. It is translated as CASSLLLAGVQDTQYF.